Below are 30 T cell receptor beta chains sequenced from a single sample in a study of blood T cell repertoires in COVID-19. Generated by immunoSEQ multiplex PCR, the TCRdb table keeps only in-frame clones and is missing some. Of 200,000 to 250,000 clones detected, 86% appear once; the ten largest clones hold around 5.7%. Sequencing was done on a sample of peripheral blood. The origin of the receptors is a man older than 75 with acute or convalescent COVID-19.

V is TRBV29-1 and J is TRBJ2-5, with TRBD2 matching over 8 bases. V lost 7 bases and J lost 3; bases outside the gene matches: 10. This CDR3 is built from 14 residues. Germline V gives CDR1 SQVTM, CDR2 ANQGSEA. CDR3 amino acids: CSAVRLLAEETQYF. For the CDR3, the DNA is TGCAGCGCCGTCCGCTTACTAGCGGAAGAGACCCAGTACTTC.

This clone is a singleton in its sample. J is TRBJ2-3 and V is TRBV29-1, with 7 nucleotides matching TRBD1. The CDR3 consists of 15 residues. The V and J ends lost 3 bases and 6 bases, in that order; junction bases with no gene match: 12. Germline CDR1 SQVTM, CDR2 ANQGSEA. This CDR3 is CSVDTTGTDLDTQYF. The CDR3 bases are TGCAGCGTTGACACGACAGGGACCGATTTGGATACGCAGTATTTT.

In DNA form, the CDR3 reads TGTGCCAGCAGCCAAGGGGACAGGGTAACAGATACGCAGTATTTT. Translating gives CASSQGDRVTDTQYF. J is TRBJ2-3 and V is TRBV4-2; 9 bases line up with TRBD1. Germline V gene data show CDR1 as LGHNA and CDR2 as YNFKEQ. Trimming removed 1 base from V and 3 bases from J; junction bases left unmatched: 2. This CDR3 is built from 15 residues.

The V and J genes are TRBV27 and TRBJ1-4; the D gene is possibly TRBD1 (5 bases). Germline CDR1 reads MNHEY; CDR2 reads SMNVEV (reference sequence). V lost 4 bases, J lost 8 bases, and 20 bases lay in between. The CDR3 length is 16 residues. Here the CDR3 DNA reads TGTGCCAGCAGTTCCGAGAGCCCAGGGCCTGTCGAAAAACTGTTTTTT. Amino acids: CASSSESPGPVEKLFF.

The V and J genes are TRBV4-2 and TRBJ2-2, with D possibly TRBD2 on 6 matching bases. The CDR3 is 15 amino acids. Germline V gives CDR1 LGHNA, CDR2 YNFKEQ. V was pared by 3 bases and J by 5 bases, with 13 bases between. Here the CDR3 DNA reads TGTGCCAGCAGCCAGGCCGGGACTTATACCGGGGAGCTGTTTTTT. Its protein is CASSQAGTYTGELFF.

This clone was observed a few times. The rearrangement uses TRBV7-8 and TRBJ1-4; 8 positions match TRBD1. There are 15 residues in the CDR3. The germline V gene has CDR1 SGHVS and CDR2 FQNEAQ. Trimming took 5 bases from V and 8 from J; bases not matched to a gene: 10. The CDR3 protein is CASSQRQGANEKLFF. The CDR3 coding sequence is TGTGCCAGCAGCCAACGGCAGGGGGCGAACGAAAAACTGTTTTTT.

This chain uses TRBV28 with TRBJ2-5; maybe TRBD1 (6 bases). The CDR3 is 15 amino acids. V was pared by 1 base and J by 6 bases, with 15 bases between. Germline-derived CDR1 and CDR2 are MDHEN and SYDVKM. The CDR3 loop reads CASSLFGTNRKTQYF. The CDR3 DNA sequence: TGTGCCAGCAGTTTATTCGGGACAAATAGAAAGACCCAGTACTTC.

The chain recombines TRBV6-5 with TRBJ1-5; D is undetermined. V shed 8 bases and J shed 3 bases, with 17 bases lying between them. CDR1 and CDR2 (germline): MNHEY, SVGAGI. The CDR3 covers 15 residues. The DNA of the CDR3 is TGTGCCAGCGCCTCGGAAGGAGGGAACAATCAGCCCCAGCATTTT. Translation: CASASEGGNNQPQHF.

The CDR3 DNA reads as TGTGCTAGTGGCACAGGGAATGAGCAGTTCTTC. Its translation: CASGTGNEQFF. This chain links TRBV12-5 with TRBJ2-1; TRBD1 is a possible D gene (6 bases). The CDR3 is made up of 11 amino acids. From germline, CDR1 is LGHNT and CDR2 FRNRAP. Trimming left V 6 bases short and J 7 bases short, with 7 bases between.

As DNA, the CDR3 is TGTGCCAGCTCCACAGGGGAAAGTCAGCCCCAGCATTTT. It specifies CASSTGESQPQHF. J is TRBJ1-5 and V is TRBV18; 7 bases align to TRBD1. The CDR3 has 13 residues. Germline CDR1 KGHSH, CDR2 LQKENI. Losses at the gene ends were 6 bases for V and 6 bases for J; bases not matched to a gene: 5.

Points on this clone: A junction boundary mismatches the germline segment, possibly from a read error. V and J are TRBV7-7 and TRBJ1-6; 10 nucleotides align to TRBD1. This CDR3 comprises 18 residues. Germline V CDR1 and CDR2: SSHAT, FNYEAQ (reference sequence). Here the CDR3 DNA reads TGTGCTAGCAGCTTAGGAGGGGACAGGGGTTACATGAATTCACCCCTCCACTTT. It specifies CASSLGGDRGYMNSPLHF.

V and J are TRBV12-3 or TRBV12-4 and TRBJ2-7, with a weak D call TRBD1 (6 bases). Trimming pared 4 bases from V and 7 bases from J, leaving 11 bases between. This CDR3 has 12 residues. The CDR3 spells CASSSGAEEQYF. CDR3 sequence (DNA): TGTGCCAGCAGTTCAGGGGCCGAGGAGCAGTACTTC.

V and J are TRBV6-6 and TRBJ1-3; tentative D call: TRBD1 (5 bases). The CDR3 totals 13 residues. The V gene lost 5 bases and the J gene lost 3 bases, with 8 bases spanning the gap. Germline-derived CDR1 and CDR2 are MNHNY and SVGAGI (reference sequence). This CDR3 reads CASSRGLGNTIYF. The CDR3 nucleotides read TGTGCCAGCAGTCGGGGCCTTGGAAACACCATATATTTT.

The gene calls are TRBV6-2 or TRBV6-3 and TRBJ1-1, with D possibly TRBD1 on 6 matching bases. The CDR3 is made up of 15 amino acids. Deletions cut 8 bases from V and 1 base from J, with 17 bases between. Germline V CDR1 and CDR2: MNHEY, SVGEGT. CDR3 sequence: CASGSMGHRNTEAFF. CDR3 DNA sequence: TGTGCCAGCGGTTCCATGGGACACCGGAACACTGAAGCTTTCTTT.

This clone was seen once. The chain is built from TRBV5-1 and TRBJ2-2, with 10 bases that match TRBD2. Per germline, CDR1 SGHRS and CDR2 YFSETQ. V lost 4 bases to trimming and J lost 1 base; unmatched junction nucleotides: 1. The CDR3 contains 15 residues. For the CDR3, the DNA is TGCGCCAGCAGCCGGACTAGCGGGAACACCGGGGAGCTGTTTTTT. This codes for CASSRTSGNTGELFF.

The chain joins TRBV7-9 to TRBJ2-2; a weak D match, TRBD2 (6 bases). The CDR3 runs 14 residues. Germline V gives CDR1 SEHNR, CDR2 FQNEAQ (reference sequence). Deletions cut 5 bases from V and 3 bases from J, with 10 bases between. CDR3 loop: CASSGGIYTGELFF. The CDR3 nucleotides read TGTGCCAGCAGCGGAGGGATCTACACCGGGGAGCTGTTTTTT.

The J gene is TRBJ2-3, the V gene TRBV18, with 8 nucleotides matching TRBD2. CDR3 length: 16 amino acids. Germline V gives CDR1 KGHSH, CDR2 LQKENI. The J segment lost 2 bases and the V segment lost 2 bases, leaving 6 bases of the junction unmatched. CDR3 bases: TGTGCCAGCTCACCAAACGCGGGAGGACCCACAGATACGCAGTATTTT. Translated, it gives CASSPNAGGPTDTQYF.

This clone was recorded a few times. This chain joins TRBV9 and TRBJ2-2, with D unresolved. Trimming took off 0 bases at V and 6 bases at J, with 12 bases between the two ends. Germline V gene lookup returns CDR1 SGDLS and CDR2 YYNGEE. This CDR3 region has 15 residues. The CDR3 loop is CASSVGTVSAGELFF. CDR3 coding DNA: TGTGCCAGCAGCGTAGGTACAGTATCCGCCGGGGAGCTGTTTTTT.

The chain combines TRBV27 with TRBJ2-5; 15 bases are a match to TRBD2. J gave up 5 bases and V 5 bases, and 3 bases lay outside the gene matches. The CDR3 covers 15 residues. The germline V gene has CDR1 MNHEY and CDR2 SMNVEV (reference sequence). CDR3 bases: TGTGCCAGCAGTCTCGGGACTAGCGGGAGGGAGACCCAGTACTTC. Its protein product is CASSLGTSGRETQYF.

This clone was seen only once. DNA for the CDR3: TGTGCCAGCAGCCTCAGTAGCGGGAACTACAATGAGCAGTTCTTC. Encoded protein: CASSLSSGNYNEQFF. The V and J genes are TRBV7-3 and TRBJ2-1; 8 bases fit TRBD2. Germline trimming cut 5 bases from V and 3 bases from J; bases unmatched to any gene: 6. This CDR3 has 15 residues. Germline loops: CDR1 SGHTA, CDR2 FQGTGA.

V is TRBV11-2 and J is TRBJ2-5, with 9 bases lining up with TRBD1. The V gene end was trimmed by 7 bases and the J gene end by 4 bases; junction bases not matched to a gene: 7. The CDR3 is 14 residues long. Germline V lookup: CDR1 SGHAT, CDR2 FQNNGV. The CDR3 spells CASTRDRALETQYF. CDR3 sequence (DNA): TGTGCCAGCACCCGGGACAGGGCTCTAGAGACCCAGTACTTC.

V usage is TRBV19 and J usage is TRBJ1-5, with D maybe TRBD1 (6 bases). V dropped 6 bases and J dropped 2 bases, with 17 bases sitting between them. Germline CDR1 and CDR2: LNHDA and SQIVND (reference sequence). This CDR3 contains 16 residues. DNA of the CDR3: TGTGCCAGTAGCTACATCACAGGGATGGGCAATCAGCCCCAGCATTTT. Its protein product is CASSYITGMGNQPQHF.

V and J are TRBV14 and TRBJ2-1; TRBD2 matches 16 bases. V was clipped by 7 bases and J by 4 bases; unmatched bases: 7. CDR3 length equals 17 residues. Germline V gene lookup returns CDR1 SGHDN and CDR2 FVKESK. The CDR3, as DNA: TGTGCCAGCAACGGGGGACTAGCGGGAGGGTCATACAATGAGCAGTTCTTC. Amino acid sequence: CASNGGLAGGSYNEQFF. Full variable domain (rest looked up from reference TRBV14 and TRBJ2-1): EAGVTQFPSHSVIEKGQTVTLRCDPISGHDNLYWYRRVMGKEIKFLLHFVKESKQDESGMPNNRFLAERTGGTYSTLKVQPAELEDSGVYFCASNGGLAGGSYNEQFFGPGTRLTVL.

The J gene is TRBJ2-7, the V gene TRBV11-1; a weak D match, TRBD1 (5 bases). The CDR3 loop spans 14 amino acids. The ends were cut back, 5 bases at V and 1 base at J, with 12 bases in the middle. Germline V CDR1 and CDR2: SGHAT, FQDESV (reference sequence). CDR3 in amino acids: CASSIFTGSYEQYF. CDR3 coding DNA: TGTGCCAGCAGCATTTTTACAGGTTCCTACGAGCAGTACTTC.

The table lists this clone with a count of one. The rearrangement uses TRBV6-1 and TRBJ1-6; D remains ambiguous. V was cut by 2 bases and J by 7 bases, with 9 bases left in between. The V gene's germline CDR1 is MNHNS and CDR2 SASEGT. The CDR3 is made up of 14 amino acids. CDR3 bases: TGTGCCAGCAGTGAACTGGCCTCAAATTCACCCCTCCACTTT. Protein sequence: CASSELASNSPLHF.

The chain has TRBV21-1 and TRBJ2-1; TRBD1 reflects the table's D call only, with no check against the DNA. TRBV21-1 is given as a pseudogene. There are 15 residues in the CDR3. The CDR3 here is CASSKAQGINNEQFF. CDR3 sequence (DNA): TGTGCCAGCAGCAAAGCGCAGGGTATTAACAATGAGCAGTTCTTC.

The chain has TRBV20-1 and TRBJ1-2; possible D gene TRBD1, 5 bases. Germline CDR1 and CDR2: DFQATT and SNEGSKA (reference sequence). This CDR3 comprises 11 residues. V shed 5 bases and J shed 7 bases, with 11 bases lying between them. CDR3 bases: TGCAGTGCTGGAGTACAGGCTGGCTACACCTTC. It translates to CSAGVQAGYTF.

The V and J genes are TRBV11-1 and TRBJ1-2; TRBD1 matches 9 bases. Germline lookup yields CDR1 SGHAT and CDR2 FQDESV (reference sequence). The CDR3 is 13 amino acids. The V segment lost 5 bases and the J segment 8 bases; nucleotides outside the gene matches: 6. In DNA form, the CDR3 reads TGTGCCAGCAGCCCGGACAGGGGAAGCGGCTACACCTTC. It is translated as CASSPDRGSGYTF. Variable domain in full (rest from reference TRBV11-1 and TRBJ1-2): EAEVAQSPRYKITEKSQAVAFWCDPISGHATLYWYRQILGQGPELLVQFQDESVVDDSQLPKDRFSAERLKGVDSTLKIQPAELGDSAMYLCASSPDRGSGYTFGSGTRLTVV.

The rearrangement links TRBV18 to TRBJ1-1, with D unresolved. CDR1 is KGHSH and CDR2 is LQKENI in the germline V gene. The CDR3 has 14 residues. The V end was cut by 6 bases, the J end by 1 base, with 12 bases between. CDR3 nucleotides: TGTGCCAGCTCTAAGGACTACCGGAACACTGAAGCTTTCTTT. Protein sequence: CASSKDYRNTEAFF.

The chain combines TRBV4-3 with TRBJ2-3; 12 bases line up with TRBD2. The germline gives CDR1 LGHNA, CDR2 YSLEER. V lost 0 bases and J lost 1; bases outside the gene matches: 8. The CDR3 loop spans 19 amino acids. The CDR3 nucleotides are TGCGCCAGCAGCCAAGATGGGCTAGCGGGAGGGGTAGGCACAGATACGCAGTATTTT. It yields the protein CASSQDGLAGGVGTDTQYF.